The 22 T cell receptor beta chains given below trace back to one sample, sequenced in a study of technical replicates of blood from a handful of donors. TCRdb's copy holds only in-frame clones and misses some; the assay was immunoSEQ multiplex PCR. The sample lists about 70,000 clones, nearly 98% occurring once. Material for sequencing was T cells isolated from PBMCs. These receptors all come from a human donor in good health.

The chain recombines TRBV6-5 with TRBJ1-1, with a weak D call TRBD1 (6 bases). CDR3 size: 13 residues. Trimming removed 5 bases at V and 3 bases at J, with 10 bases between. Germline V gene data show CDR1 as MNHEY and CDR2 as SVGAGI. The CDR3 spells CASSERTDTEAFF. DNA of the CDR3: TGTGCCAGCAGTGAGAGGACAGACACTGAAGCTTTCTTT.

V is TRBV29-1 and J is TRBJ1-4; TRBD1 matches 7 bases. V lost 6 bases and J lost 5; bases outside the gene matches: 6. This CDR3 has 13 residues. Germline CDR1 is SQVTM and CDR2 is ANQGSEA. For the CDR3, the DNA is TGCAGCGTCTTGGACAGGTCAAATGAAAAACTGTTTTTT. Encoded protein: CSVLDRSNEKLFF.

The chain uses TRBV25-1 and TRBJ1-5, with D maybe TRBD1 (5 bases). CDR3 length: 14 residues. Germline loops: CDR1 MGHDK, CDR2 SYGVNS. The V end lost 1 base, the J end lost 9 bases, and 13 bases lay between the germline ends. The CDR3 spells CASSEFGGDRPQHF. In DNA form, the CDR3 reads TGTGCCAGCAGTGAATTTGGGGGGGATCGGCCCCAGCATTTT. The full variable domain, its missing parts supplied by reference TRBV25-1 and TRBJ1-5, is EADIYQTPRYLVIGTGKKITLECSQTMGHDKMYWYQQDPGMELHLIHYSYGVNSTEKGDLSSESTVSRIRTEHFPLTLESARPSHTSQYLCASSEFGGDRPQHFGDGTRLSIL.

This chain joins TRBV18 and TRBJ2-7; possibly TRBD1 for D (6 bases). Looked up from germline, CDR1 is KGHSH and CDR2 is LQKENI. Trimming removed 4 bases at V and 4 bases at J, with 20 bases between. This CDR3 comprises 16 residues. The CDR3 nucleotides are TGTGCCAGCTCACGTTATAACTCAGGGGCGAGTTACGAGCAGTACTTC. It yields the protein CASSRYNSGASYEQYF.

The chain links TRBV23-1 to TRBJ2-1; 7 bases agree with TRBD1. TRBV23-1 counts as an open reading frame of uncertain function. The V and J ends lost 0 bases and 5 bases, in that order; junction bases with no gene match: 7. CDR3 length: 16 residues. CDR3 DNA: TGCGCCAGCAGTCAATCGGGAGACAGGGCACACAATGAGCAGTTCTTC. Its protein is CASSQSGDRAHNEQFF.

The genes are TRBV11-2 and TRBJ2-1; D remains unclear. This CDR3 is 16 amino acids long. V was shortened by 2 bases and J by 4 bases, with 15 bases between the two germline ends. CDR1 is SGHAT and CDR2 is FQNNGV in the germline V gene. CDR3 bases: TGTGCCAGCAGCTTACTCGCTCGGGTTCCATACAATGAGCAGTTCTTC. Translation: CASSLLARVPYNEQFF.

The chain couples TRBV9 to TRBJ1-2; D is ambiguous. The CDR3 extends over 15 amino acids. Germline V lookup: CDR1 SGDLS, CDR2 YYNGEE. The V and J ends lost 3 bases and 4 bases respectively, with 16 bases between them. CDR3 sequence (DNA): TGTGCCAGCAGCGGTAACCCGGAGTCGATCTATGGCTACACCTTC. Its translation is CASSGNPESIYGYTF.

This CDR3 is CASSYQGAVYGYTF. CDR3 nucleotide sequence: TGTGCCAGCAGTTACCAGGGGGCGGTCTATGGCTACACCTTC. The chain carries TRBV6-5 and TRBJ1-2, with 8 positions matching TRBD1. Germline loops: CDR1 MNHEY, CDR2 SVGAGI. The V and J ends lost 2 bases and 4 bases, in that order; junction bases with no gene match: 3. The CDR3 contains 14 residues.

The J gene is TRBJ2-3, the V gene TRBV10-1; 8 bases are a match to TRBD2. The CDR3 sequence is 15 residues long. J lost 1 base, V lost 4 bases, and 4 bases had no gene match. The V gene's germline CDR1 is WNHNN and CDR2 SYGVQD (reference sequence). CDR3 residues: CASSGLAGGTDTQYF. The CDR3 DNA sequence: TGCGCCAGCAGTGGGCTAGCGGGTGGCACAGATACGCAGTATTTT.

V gene TRBV4-1 combines with J gene TRBJ2-4; 9 bases agree with TRBD1. Germline CDR1 MGHRA, CDR2 YSYEKL. The CDR3 is 16 residues long. V was clipped by 4 bases and J by 6 bases; unmatched bases: 10. The CDR3 here is CASSRSLDRGRNIQYF. The DNA of the CDR3 is TGCGCCAGCAGCCGCTCATTAGACAGGGGGAGAAACATTCAGTACTTC.

The chain carries TRBV4-1 and TRBJ2-7, with TRBD2 matching 14 bases. This CDR3 spans 19 amino acids. The germline gives CDR1 MGHRA, CDR2 YSYEKL. V shed 2 bases, J shed 2 bases, and the junction held 11 bases outside the gene matches. CDR3 DNA: TGCGCCAGCAGCCAACGCGGGACTAGCGGGAGCGTCCTGACCTACGAGCAGTACTTC. This gives the protein CASSQRGTSGSVLTYEQYF.

The V call is TRBV6-5, the J call TRBJ1-5; D is undetermined. The length of the CDR3 is 13 residues. Trimming took 4 bases from V and 0 from J, leaving 4 bases between them. Looked up from germline, CDR1 is MNHEY and CDR2 is SVGAGI. The DNA of the CDR3 is TGTGCCAGCAGTTTTTATAGCAATCAGCCCCAGCATTTT. As protein: CASSFYSNQPQHF.

The gene calls are TRBV11-1 and TRBJ1-1; D unresolved. V was clipped by 1 base and J by 4 bases, with 13 bases between them. Per germline, CDR1 SGHAT and CDR2 FQDESV (reference sequence). The CDR3 contains 15 residues. The CDR3 sequence: CASSLEGAVGTEAFF. In nucleotides, the CDR3 is TGTGCCAGCAGCTTAGAAGGAGCGGTTGGCACTGAAGCTTTCTTT.

The chain combines TRBV7-6 with TRBJ2-5; perhaps TRBD2 as D (6 bases). This CDR3 contains 18 residues. The V end was cut by 1 base, the J end by 2 bases, with 20 bases between. Germline V gives CDR1 SGHVS, CDR2 FNYEAQ. The CDR3 is CASSLGPGGGRPQETQYF. The DNA for the CDR3 is TGTGCCAGCAGCTTAGGTCCTGGTGGGGGGAGACCTCAAGAGACCCAGTACTTC.

The V call is TRBV2, the J call TRBJ1-2; D is possibly TRBD1 (6 bases). Germline CDR1 is SNHLY and CDR2 is FYNNEI. There are 13 residues in the CDR3. V was trimmed by 5 bases and J by 6 bases, leaving 13 bases between them. The CDR3 DNA reads TGTGCCAGCAGTTGGACAGCTTTGGATGGCTACACCTTC. This gives the protein CASSWTALDGYTF.

This clone was found once. The CDR3 loop reads CASSLAGGPGETQYF. The CDR3 DNA reads as TGTGCCAGCAGTTTAGCGGGAGGGCCCGGAGAGACCCAGTACTTC. The chain joins TRBV28 to TRBJ2-5, with 9 bases fitting TRBD2. The CDR3 runs to 15 residues. The V and J ends lost 2 bases and 4 bases, in that order; junction bases with no gene match: 5. Germline CDR1 and CDR2: MDHEN and SYDVKM.

The rearrangement links TRBV27 to TRBJ1-4; 8 bases line up with TRBD1. This CDR3 region has 14 residues. Trimming at V came to 2 bases and at J to 7 bases, leaving 3 bases not matched to a gene. Germline V gives CDR1 MNHEY, CDR2 SMNVEV (reference sequence). The CDR3 spells CASSLAGGVEKLFF. The CDR3 region has the DNA TGTGCCAGCAGTTTAGCAGGGGGCGTTGAAAAACTGTTTTTT.

V and J are TRBV2 and TRBJ2-7, with TRBD2 matching 8 bases. The germline CDR1 and CDR2 sequences are SNHLY and FYNNEI. V lost 4 bases to trimming and J lost 0 bases; unmatched junction nucleotides: 11. This CDR3 is 17 amino acids long. The DNA for the CDR3 is TGTGCCAGCAGTGTGGGGGCCGAGCGGGGGAGCTCCTACGAGCAGTACTTC. Residues: CASSVGAERGSSYEQYF.

DNA of the CDR3: TGCGCCAGCAGCTTGGGGACAGGGGGCTTTGGGTACGAGCAGTACTTC. Translating it yields CASSLGTGGFGYEQYF. This rearrangement joins TRBV5-1 to TRBJ2-7, with 11 positions matching TRBD1. V lost 0 bases and J lost 4; bases outside the gene matches: 6. This CDR3 region has 16 residues. The V gene's germline CDR1 is SGHRS and CDR2 YFSETQ.

The V and J genes are TRBV11-3 and TRBJ2-5, with D possibly TRBD1 on 6 matching bases. Germline loops: CDR1 SGHNT, CDR2 YENEEA. The CDR3 totals 14 residues. The V gene lost 2 bases and the J gene lost 2 bases, with 9 bases spanning the gap. The CDR3 DNA reads TGTGCCAGCAGCTTACGACAGGCTCAAGAGACCCAGTACTTC. This sequence encodes CASSLRQAQETQYF.

V gene TRBV11-3 combines with J gene TRBJ2-7; D is possibly TRBD2 (6 bases). The CDR3 spans 12 residues. Germline CDR1 and CDR2: SGHNT and YENEEA. V shed 5 bases and J shed 7 bases, with 12 bases lying between them. The CDR3 DNA follows: TGTGCCAGCAGCCAAACTGCGGGGGAGCAGTACTTC. Translating gives CASSQTAGEQYF.

The chain recombines TRBV7-9 with TRBJ2-1; TRBD1 matches at 9 bases. The V gene's germline CDR1 is SEHNR and CDR2 FQNEAQ (reference sequence). This CDR3 has 14 amino acids. Germline trimming cut 4 bases from V and 11 bases from J; bases unmatched to any gene: 9. The CDR3 region has the DNA TGTGCCAGCAGCTCCGACGTGGACAGGGGCCAGCAGTTCTTC. It is translated as CASSSDVDRGQQFF.